This TCR beta chain stems from a study of T cell changes during pregnancy in multiple sclerosis. The assay was immunoSEQ multiplex PCR, and TCRdb's table has in-frame clones only and misses some. The sample lists fewer than 90,000 clones, about 93% occurring once. Trimming took off 0 bases at V and 6 bases at J, with 13 bases between the two ends. Germline V CDR1 and CDR2: LNHNV, YYDKDF (reference sequence). CDR3 length: 15 amino acids. This sequence joins TRBV15 and TRBJ2-3; maybe TRBD1 (5 bases). This receptor was identified in a female donor with multiple sclerosis, enrolled in a pregnancy study. Sequenced material: peripheral blood, taken in the third trimester of pregnancy. The CDR3: CATSREGPQGDTQYF. CDR3 coding DNA: TGTGCCACCAGCAGAGAAGGGCCCCAGGGCGATACGCAGTATTTT.